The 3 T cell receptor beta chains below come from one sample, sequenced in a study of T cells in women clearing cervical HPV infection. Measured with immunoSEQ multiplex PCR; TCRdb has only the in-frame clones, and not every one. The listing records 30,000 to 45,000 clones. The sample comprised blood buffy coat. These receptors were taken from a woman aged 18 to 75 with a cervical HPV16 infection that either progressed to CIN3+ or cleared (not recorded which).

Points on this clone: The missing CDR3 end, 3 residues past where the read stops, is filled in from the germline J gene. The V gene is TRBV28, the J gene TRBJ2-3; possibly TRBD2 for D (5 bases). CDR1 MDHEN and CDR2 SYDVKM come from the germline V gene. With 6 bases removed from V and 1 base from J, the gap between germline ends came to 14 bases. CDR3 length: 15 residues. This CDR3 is CASRSSGAGTDTQYF. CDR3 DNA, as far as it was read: TGTGCCAGCAGGTCCAGCGGAGCTGGCACAGATACG.

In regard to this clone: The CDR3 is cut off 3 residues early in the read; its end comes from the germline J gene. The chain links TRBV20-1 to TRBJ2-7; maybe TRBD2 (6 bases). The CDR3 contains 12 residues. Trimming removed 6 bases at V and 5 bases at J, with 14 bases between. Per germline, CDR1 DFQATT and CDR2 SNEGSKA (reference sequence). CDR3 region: CSALIWGDEQYF. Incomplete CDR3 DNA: TGCAGTGCCCTAATCTGGGGGGACGAG.

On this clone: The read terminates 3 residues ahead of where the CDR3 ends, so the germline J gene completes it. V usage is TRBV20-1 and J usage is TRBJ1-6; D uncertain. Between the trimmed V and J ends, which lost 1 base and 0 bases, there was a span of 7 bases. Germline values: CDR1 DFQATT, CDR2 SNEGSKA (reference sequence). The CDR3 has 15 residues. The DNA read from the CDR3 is TGCAGTGCTAGAGTAGGCGGCTCCTATAATTCACCC. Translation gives CSARVGGSYNSP. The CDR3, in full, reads CSARVGGSYNSPLHF.